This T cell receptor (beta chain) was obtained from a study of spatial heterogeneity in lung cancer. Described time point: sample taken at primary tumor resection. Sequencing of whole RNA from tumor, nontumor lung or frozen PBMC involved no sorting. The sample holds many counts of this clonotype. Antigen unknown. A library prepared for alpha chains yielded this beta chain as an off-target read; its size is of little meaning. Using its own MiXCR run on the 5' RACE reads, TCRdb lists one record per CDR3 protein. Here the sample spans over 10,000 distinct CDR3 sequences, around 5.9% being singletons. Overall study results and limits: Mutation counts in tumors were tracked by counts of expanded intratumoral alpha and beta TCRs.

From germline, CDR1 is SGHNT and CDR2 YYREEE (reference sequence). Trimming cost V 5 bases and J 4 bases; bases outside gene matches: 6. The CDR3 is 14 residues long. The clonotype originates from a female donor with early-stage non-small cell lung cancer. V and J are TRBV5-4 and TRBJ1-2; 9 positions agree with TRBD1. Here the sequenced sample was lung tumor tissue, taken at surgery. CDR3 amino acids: CASRSTGGGYGYTF. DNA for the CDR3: TGTGCCAGCAGGTCTACAGGGGGCGGCTATGGCTACACCTTC.